This TCR beta chain was sequenced for a study of chemoradiotherapy in HPV16-positive cancers. Unmatched junction bases numbered 8, after V lost 2 bases and J lost 7 bases. Germline V gene data show CDR1 as SGHRS and CDR2 as YFSETQ. This CDR3 region has 15 residues. Method: immunoSEQ multiplex PCR; TCRdb's copy keeps in-frame clones and lacks some. The repertoire holds several thousand clones, with around 87% as singletons. This sequence joins TRBV5-1 and TRBJ2-1, with 8 bases fitting TRBD2. The sequence was obtained from a human donor with HPV-associated anogenital cancer. Source: tumor tissue, taken from a patient who underwent chemoradiotherapy. CDR3 bases: TGCGCCAGCAGCTTCGCAGCGGGAGTCCCTAATGAGCAGTTCTTC. Amino acid sequence: CASSFAAGVPNEQFF.